This TCR beta chain was recovered during a study of T cells in lung cancer brain metastases. Study-wide context: Median interval between primary and brain metastasis specimen acquisition was about 350 days.

This CDR3 spans 14 amino acids. Germline V CDR1 and CDR2: MNHEY, SVGAGI. V dropped 4 bases and J dropped 1 base, with 8 bases sitting between them. The protocol was immunoSEQ multiplex PCR, while the TCRdb copy is restricted to in-frame clones and leaves out a portion. The data contain some 5,000 clones, roughly 84% of them singletons. The receptor was isolated from a woman between 50 and 59 years old with non-small cell lung cancer that had spread to the brain. The chain recombines TRBV6-5 with TRBJ1-5; D perhaps matches TRBD1 (6 bases). The source material was tumor tissue from a brain metastasis. The DNA of the CDR3 is TGTGCCAGCAGTTTTCAGGGGAGCAATCAGCCCCAGCATTTT. Residues: CASSFQGSNQPQHF.